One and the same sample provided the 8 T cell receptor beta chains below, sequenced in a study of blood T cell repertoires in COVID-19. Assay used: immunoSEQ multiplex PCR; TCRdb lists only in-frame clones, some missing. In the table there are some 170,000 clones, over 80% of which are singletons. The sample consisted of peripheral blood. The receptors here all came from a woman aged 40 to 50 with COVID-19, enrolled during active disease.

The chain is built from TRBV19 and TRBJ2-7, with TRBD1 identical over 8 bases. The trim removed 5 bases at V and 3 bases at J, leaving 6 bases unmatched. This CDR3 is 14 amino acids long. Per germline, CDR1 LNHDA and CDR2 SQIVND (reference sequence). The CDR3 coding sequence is TGTGCCAGTAGTGGAGGGACAGGAATCTACGAGCAGTACTTC. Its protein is CASSGGTGIYEQYF.

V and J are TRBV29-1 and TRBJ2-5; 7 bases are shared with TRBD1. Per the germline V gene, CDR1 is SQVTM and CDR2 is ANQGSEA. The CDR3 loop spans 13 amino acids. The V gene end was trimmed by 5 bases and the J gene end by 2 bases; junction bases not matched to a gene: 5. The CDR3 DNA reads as TGCAGCGTTCACGGCAGGGGGCAAGAGACCCAGTACTTC. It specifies CSVHGRGQETQYF. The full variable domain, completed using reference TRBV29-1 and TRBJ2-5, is SAVISQKPSRDICQRGTSLTIQCQVDSQVTMMFWYRQQPGQSLTLIATANQGSEATYESGFVIDKFPISRPNLTFSTLTVSNMSPEDSSIYLCSVHGRGQETQYFGPGTRLLVL.

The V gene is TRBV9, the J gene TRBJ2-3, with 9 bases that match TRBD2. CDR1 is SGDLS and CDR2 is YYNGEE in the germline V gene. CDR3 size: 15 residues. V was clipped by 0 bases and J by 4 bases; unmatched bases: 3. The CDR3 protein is CASSVVIAGADTQYF. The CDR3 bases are TGTGCCAGCAGCGTAGTAATAGCGGGAGCAGATACGCAGTATTTT.

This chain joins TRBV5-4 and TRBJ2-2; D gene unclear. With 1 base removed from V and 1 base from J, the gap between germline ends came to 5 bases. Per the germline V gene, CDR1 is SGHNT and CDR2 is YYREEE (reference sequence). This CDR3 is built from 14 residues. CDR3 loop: CASSLRRNTGELFF. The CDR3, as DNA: TGTGCCAGCAGCTTGCGTCGGAACACCGGGGAGCTGTTTTTT.

The CDR3 here is CASSLVLGDSEQYF. Written as DNA, the CDR3 is TGTGCCAGCAGTTTAGTTTTAGGGGACTCCGAGCAGTACTTC. The chain combines TRBV28 with TRBJ2-7; possibly TRBD2 for D (6 bases). Germline loops: CDR1 MDHEN, CDR2 SYDVKM. V lost 2 bases and J lost 6, with 14 bases in between. The CDR3 contains 14 residues.

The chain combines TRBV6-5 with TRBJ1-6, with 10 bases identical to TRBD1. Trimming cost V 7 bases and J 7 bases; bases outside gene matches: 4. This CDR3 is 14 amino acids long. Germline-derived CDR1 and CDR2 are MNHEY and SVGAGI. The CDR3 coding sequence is TGTGCCAGCAAAAAGGGACAGGGGAATTCACCCCTCCACTTT. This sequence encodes CASKKGQGNSPLHF.

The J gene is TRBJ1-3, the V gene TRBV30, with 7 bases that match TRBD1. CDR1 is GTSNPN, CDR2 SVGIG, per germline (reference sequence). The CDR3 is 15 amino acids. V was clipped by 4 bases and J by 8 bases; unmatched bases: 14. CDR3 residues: CAWILRSDRNYTIYF. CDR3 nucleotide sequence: TGTGCCTGGATCCTTAGGTCGGACAGGAACTACACCATATATTTT.

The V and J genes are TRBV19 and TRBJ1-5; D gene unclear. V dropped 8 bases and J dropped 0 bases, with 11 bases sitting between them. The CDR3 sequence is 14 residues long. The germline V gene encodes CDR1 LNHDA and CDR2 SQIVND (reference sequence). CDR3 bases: TGTGCCAGTGTCAGCGGCAATAGCAATCAGCCCCAGCATTTT. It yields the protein CASVSGNSNQPQHF. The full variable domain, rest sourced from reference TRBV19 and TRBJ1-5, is DGGITQSPKYLFRKEGQNVTLSCEQNLNHDAMYWYRQDPGQGLRLIYYSQIVNDFQKGDIAEGYSVSREKKESFPLTVTSAQKNPTAFYLCASVSGNSNQPQHFGDGTRLSIL.